These 14 T cell receptor beta chains originate from one sample sequenced in a study of T cells in Graves' hyperthyroidism and ophthalmopathy. TCR beta CDR3 sequences were amplified from RNA transcripts. An initial round of RT-PCR targeting the TCR CDR3 relied on the HTBI primer set. Using its own MiXCR run on the multiplex PCR reads, TCRdb lists one record per CDR3 protein. The data show hundreds of thousands of distinct CDR3 sequences, around 14% seen once. Sequenced material: blood. Receptors originate from a woman aged 30 to 39 with Graves' hyperthyroidism that later progressed to Graves' ophthalmopathy.

This clonotype was observed at least ten times. The chain is built from TRBV6-1 and TRBJ2-7; the D gene is possibly TRBD2 (6 bases). Germline V gene data show CDR1 as MNHNS and CDR2 as SASEGT. The CDR3 spans 15 residues. V was cut by 2 bases and J by 5 bases, with 16 bases left in between. CDR3 sequence reads: CASSEIGSYDNEQYF. CDR3 bases: TGTGCCAGCAGTGAAATCGGGAGTTACGACAACGAGCAGTACTTC.

The chain has TRBV4-1 and TRBJ1-5, with unresolved D. CDR1 and CDR2 (germline): MGHRA, YSYEKL. V was trimmed by 5 bases and J by 6 bases, leaving 14 bases between them. The CDR3 sequence is 14 residues long. The CDR3 sequence: CASSTRTWSQPQHF. The DNA for the CDR3 is TGCGCCAGCAGCACCCGGACCTGGAGTCAGCCCCAGCATTTT.

This clonotype was recorded many times. The V gene is TRBV29-1, the J gene TRBJ2-7; possible D gene TRBD2, 6 bases. The CDR3 covers 13 residues. The V gene lost 4 bases and the J gene lost 3 bases, with 13 bases spanning the gap. The germline CDR1 and CDR2 sequences are SQVTM and ANQGSEA. The CDR3 is CSVAGGVFYEQYF. The CDR3 nucleotides are TGCAGCGTTGCGGGCGGGGTCTTCTACGAGCAGTACTTC.

To note about this clonotype: Possible read error: a much larger clone is one base away. The CDR3 is CASSHREGELNEKLFF. CDR3 bases: TGTGCCAGCAGCCACCGGGAGGGGGAGCTCAATGAAAAACTGTTTTTT. The chain recombines TRBV5-8 with TRBJ1-4, with D possibly matching TRBD1 (6 bases). This CDR3 is 16 amino acids long. Germline V gives CDR1 SGHTS, CDR2 YDEGEE. V lost 4 bases, J lost 5 bases, and 18 bases lay in between. The full variable domain, its missing parts supplied by reference TRBV5-8 and TRBJ1-4, is EAGVTQSPTHLIKTRGQQATLRCSPISGHTSVYWYQQALGLGLQFLLWYDEGEERNRGNFPPRFSGRQFPNYSSELNVNALELEDSALYLCASSHREGELNEKLFFGSGTQLSVL.

Ten or more counts support this clonotype. The CDR3 nucleotides read TGTGCCAGCAGTCAGCGGACTAGCGGGGCCCCCCCAGATACGCAGTATTTT. Translating gives CASSQRTSGAPPDTQYF. The chain is built from TRBV12-3 or TRBV12-4 and TRBJ2-3, with 12 bases that match TRBD2. The CDR3 runs 17 residues. With V trimmed by 5 bases and J by 4 bases, 10 bases remained unmatched.

This clonotype was recorded once. This may be a read error: a much more frequent sequence differs by one nucleotide. The chain joins TRBV20-1 to TRBJ2-7; 7 nucleotides align to TRBD1. V trimming: 6 bases; J trimming: 7 bases; junction bases outside the gene matches: 12. The germline V gene encodes CDR1 DFQATT and CDR2 SNEGSKA (reference sequence). There are 13 residues in the CDR3. The CDR3 reads CSAPRRQGEEQYF. The CDR3 DNA sequence: TGCAGTGCGCCAAGGAGACAGGGCGAAGAGCAGTACTTC.

In this sample, this clonotype turned up a few times. The V gene is TRBV9, the J gene TRBJ2-6; a possible D gene is TRBD2 (6 bases). The V and J ends lost 0 bases and 0 bases respectively, with 7 bases between them. This CDR3 has 16 residues. The V gene's germline CDR1 is SGDLS and CDR2 YYNGEE. CDR3 residues: CASSVVGGSGANVLTF. Here the CDR3 DNA reads TGTGCCAGCAGCGTAGTCGGGGGCTCTGGGGCCAACGTCCTGACTTTC.

This clonotype was counted many times. The chain links TRBV6-2 or TRBV6-3 to TRBJ2-4; 9 bases agree with TRBD1. With 5 bases clipped from V and 8 bases from J, the junction kept 10 bases outside the gene matches. The V gene's germline CDR1 is MNHEY and CDR2 SVGEGT. This CDR3 region has 15 residues. CDR3 sequence reads: CASSKTGTGSHIQYF. In DNA form, the CDR3 reads TGTGCCAGCAGTAAGACCGGGACAGGGTCACACATTCAGTACTTC.

This sequence joins TRBV4-1 and TRBJ1-2, with D uncertain. This CDR3 has 17 amino acids. V was trimmed by 1 base and J by 5 bases, leaving 20 bases between them. CDR1 is MGHRA and CDR2 is YSYEKL in the germline V gene. The CDR3 DNA follows: TGCGCCAGCAGCCAAGCCGGGCCCGAGGAGGCGACTTATGGCTACACCTTC. Translating gives CASSQAGPEEATYGYTF.

Regarding this clonotype: This may arise from a read error, as a much more abundant clone is one base away. This chain uses TRBV28 with TRBJ1-3; no definite D call. CDR3 length: 12 amino acids. CDR1 and CDR2 from the germline V gene are MDHEN and SYDVKM. The CDR3 region has the DNA TGTGCCACCCAGGACTCTGGAAACACCATACATTTT. Amino acids: CATQDSGNTIHF. The variable domain in full, with the rest retrieved from reference TRBV28 and TRBJ1-3, is DVKVTQSSRYLVKRTGEKVFLECVQDMDHENMFWYRQDPGLGLRLIYFSYDVKMKEKGDIPEGYSVSREKKERFSLILESASTNQTSMYLCATQDSGNTIHFGEGSWLTVV.

This clonotype was detected many times. The chain has TRBV20-1 and TRBJ2-1, with D tentatively TRBD2 (5 bases). The length of the CDR3 is 14 residues. CDR1 and CDR2 from the germline V gene are DFQATT and SNEGSKA (reference sequence). Trimming removed 3 bases at V and 2 bases at J, with 11 bases between. The CDR3 DNA sequence: TGCAGTGCTAGTCAGTGGGAGCCCTACAATGAGCAGTTCTTC. This encodes CSASQWEPYNEQFF.

This clonotype was picked up many times. This rearrangement joins TRBV3-1 to TRBJ2-6; tentative D call: TRBD1 (6 bases). The CDR3 loop spans 16 amino acids. Trimming pared 4 bases from V and 0 bases from J, leaving 10 bases between. The germline CDR1 and CDR2 sequences are LGHDT and YNNKEL (reference sequence). CDR3 sequence: CASSRTQGSGANVLTF. The CDR3 DNA reads TGTGCCAGCAGCCGGACACAGGGCTCTGGGGCCAACGTCCTGACTTTC.

This clonotype turned up a few times. The chain recombines TRBV19 with TRBJ2-1, with 7 bases that match TRBD1. CDR1 is LNHDA, CDR2 SQIVND, per germline (reference sequence). The CDR3 loop spans 13 amino acids. The junction had 3 bases not matched to a gene; V was cut back by 5 bases and J by 5 bases. CDR3 residues: CASSGTVNNEQFF. In DNA form, the CDR3 reads TGTGCCAGTAGTGGGACAGTTAACAATGAGCAGTTCTTC.

This chain joins TRBV20-1 and TRBJ2-1; 8 positions match TRBD2. Germline loops: CDR1 DFQATT, CDR2 SNEGSKA (reference sequence). The CDR3 covers 12 residues. Germline trimming cut 3 bases from V and 8 bases from J; bases unmatched to any gene: 3. CDR3 protein: CSASVTSDEQFF. The CDR3, as DNA: TGCAGTGCTAGTGTGACTAGCGATGAGCAGTTCTTC.